This T cell receptor (beta chain) was recovered during a study of CD8 T cells in ankylosing spondylitis. On this clonotype itself: The antigen remains unidentified.

One entry per CDR3 protein results from TCRdb running MiXCR on the 5' RACE reads. The table includes 350,000 to 450,000 distinct CDR3 sequences, roughly 26% detected once. Study-level findings and limits: Prior work had noted some motif variants in reactive arthritis blood and synovial fluid. One TCR beta motif, made up of eight or nine highly homologous variants, appeared characteristic of ankylosing spondylitis blood. CD8+ by phenotype, disease-linked clones were relatively rare in peripheral blood. Significantly higher representation of disease-linked clones was reported for matched ankylosing spondylitis synovial fluid.

This sequence was found in a male donor with ankylosing spondylitis. The sequencing sample was made of blood, either unsorted or a sorted T cell fraction (not recorded which).

CDR3 sequence reads: CSARRTGGPSNTEAFF. The CDR3 nucleotides are TGCAGTGCTAGACGGACAGGCGGTCCTTCGAACACTGAAGCTTTCTTT. The chain couples TRBV20-1 to TRBJ1-1; TRBD1 matches at 7 bases. The V gene's germline CDR1 is DFQATT and CDR2 SNEGSKA (reference sequence). V dropped 2 bases and J dropped 1; count of bases not matched to a gene: 10. The CDR3 consists of 16 residues.